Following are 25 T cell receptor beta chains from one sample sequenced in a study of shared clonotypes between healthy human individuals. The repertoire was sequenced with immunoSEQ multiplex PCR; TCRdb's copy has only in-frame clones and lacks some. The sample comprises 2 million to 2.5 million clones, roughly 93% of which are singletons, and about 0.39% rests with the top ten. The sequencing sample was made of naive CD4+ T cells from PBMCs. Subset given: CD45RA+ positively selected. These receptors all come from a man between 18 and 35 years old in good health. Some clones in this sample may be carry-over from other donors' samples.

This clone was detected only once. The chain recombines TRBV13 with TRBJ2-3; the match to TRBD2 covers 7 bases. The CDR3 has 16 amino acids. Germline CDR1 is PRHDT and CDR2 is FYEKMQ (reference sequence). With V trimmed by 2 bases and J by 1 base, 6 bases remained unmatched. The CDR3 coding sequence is TGTGCCAGCAGCTTATCGGGGGGAGTGGGCACAGATACGCAGTATTTT. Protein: CASSLSGGVGTDTQYF.

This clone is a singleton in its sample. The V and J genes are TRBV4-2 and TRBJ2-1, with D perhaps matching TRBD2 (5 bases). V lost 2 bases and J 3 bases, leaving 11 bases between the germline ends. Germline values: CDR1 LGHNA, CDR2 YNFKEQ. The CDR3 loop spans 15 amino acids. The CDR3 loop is CASSQSWAGYNEQFF. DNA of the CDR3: TGTGCCAGCAGCCAAAGTTGGGCGGGCTACAATGAGCAGTTCTTC.

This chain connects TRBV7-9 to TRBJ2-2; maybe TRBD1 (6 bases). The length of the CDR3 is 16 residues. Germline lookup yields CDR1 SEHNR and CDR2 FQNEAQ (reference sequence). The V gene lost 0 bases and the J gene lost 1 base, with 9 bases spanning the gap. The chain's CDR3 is CASSLAGGRNTGELFF. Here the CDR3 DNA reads TGTGCCAGCAGCTTAGCAGGGGGTAGGAACACCGGGGAGCTGTTTTTT.

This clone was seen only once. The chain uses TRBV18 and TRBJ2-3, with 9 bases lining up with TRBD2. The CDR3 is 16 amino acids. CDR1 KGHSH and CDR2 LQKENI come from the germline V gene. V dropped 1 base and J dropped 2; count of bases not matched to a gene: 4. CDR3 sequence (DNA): TGTGCCAGCTCACCACGGCTAGCGGGAACCACAGATACGCAGTATTTT. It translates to CASSPRLAGTTDTQYF.

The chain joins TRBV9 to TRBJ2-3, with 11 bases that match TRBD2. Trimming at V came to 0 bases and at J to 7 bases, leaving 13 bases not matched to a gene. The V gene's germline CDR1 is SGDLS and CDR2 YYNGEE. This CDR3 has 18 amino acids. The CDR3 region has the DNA TGTGCCAGCAGCGTAGGACCACTAGCGGGAGACCCGGGTTATACGCAGTATTTT. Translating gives CASSVGPLAGDPGYTQYF.

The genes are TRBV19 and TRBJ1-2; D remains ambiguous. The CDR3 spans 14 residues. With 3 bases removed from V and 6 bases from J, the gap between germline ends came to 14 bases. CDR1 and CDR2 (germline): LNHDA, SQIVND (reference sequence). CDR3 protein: CASSISGVGDGYTF. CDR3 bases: TGTGCCAGTAGTATTAGTGGTGTGGGAGATGGCTACACCTTC.

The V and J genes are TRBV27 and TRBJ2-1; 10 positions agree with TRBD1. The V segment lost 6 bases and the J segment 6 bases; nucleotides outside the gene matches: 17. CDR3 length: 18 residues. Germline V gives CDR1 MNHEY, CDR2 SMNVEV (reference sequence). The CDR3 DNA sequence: TGTGCCAGCAGCCTTTCCCCGGGACAGGGGACTATCGGCAATGAGCAGTTCTTC. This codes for CASSLSPGQGTIGNEQFF.

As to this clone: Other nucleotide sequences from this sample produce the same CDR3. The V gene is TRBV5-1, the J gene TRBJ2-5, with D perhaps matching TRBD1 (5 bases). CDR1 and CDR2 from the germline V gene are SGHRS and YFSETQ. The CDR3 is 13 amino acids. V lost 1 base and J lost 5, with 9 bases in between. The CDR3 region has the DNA TGCGCCAGCAGCTTGACTCCAGGGGAGACCCAGTACTTC. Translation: CASSLTPGETQYF. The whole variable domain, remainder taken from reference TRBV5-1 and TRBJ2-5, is KAGVTQTPRYLIKTRGQQVTLSCSPISGHRSVSWYQQTPGQGLQFLFEYFSETQRNKGNFPGRFSGRQFSNSRSEMNVSTLELGDSALYLCASSLTPGETQYFGPGTRLLVL.

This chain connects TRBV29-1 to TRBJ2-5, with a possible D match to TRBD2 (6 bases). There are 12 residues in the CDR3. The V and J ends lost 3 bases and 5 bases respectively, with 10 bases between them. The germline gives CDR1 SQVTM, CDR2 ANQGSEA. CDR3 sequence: CSVDIAEETQYF. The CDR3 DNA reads TGCAGCGTTGATATAGCGGAGGAGACCCAGTACTTC.

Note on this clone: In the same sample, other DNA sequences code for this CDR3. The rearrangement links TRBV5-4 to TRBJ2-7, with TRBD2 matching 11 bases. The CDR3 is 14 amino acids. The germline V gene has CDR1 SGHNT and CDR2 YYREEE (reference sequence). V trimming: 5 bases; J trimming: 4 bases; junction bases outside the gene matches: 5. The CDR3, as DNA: TGTGCCAGCAGTAGCGGGAGGGCGGGTTACGAGCAGTACTTC. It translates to CASSSGRAGYEQYF.

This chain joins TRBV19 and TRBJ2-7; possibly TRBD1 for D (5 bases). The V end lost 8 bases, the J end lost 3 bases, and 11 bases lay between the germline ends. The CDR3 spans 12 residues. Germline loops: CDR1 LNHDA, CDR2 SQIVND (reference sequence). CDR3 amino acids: CASSDTSYEQYF. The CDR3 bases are TGTGCCAGTTCGGACACGAGCTACGAGCAGTACTTC.

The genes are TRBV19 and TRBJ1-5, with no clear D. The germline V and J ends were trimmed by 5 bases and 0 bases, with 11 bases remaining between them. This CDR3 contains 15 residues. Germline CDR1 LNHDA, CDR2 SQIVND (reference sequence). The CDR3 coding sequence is TGTGCCAGTAGTCCCGGACCGTATAGCAATCAGCCCCAGCATTTT. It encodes CASSPGPYSNQPQHF.

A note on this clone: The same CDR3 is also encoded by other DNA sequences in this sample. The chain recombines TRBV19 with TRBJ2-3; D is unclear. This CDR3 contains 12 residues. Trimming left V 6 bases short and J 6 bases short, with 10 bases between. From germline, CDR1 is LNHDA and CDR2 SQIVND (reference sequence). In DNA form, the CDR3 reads TGTGCCAGTAGCTTCCTAGGGGATACGCAGTATTTT. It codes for CASSFLGDTQYF.

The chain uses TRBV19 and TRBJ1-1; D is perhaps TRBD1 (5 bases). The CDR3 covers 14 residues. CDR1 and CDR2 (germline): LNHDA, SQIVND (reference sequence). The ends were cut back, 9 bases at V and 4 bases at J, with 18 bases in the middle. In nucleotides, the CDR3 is TGTGCCAGCAAACCCGGGACCCTGGGCACTGAAGCTTTCTTT. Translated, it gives CASKPGTLGTEAFF.

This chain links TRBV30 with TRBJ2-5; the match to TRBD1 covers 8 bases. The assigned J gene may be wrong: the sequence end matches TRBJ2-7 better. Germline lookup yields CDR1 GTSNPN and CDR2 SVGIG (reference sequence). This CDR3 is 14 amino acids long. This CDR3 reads CAWSAGQGFYEQYF. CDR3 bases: TGTGCCTGGAGTGCTGGACAGGGATTCTACGAGCAGTACTTC.

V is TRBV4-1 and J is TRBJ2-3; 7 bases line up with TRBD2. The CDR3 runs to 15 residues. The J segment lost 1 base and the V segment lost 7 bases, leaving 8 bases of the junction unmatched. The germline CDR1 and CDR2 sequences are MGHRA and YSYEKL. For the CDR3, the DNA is TGCGCCAGCAAAGGGGAGGGCCTTCGCACAGATACGCAGTATTTT. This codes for CASKGEGLRTDTQYF.

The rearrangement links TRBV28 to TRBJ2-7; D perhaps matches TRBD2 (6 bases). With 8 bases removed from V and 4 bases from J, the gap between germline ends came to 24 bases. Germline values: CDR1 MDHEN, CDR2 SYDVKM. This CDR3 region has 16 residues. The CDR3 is CASAPSLHRGWYEQYF. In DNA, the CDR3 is TGTGCCAGCGCCCCCAGCCTCCATCGGGGGTGGTACGAGCAGTACTTC.

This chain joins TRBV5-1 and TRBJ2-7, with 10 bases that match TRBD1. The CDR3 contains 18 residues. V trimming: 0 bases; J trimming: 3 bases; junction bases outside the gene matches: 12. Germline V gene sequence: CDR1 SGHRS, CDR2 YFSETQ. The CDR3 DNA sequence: TGCGCCAGCAGCTTGGTCCAGACAGGGGGCCGGGGTGTCTACGAGCAGTACTTC. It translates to CASSLVQTGGRGVYEQYF.

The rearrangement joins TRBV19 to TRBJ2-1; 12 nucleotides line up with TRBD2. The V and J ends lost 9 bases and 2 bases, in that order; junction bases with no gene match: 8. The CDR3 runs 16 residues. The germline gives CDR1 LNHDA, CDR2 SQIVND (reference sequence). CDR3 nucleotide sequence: TGTGCCAGCCGGGGACTAGCGGGTTATGCCTACAATGAGCAGTTCTTC. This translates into CASRGLAGYAYNEQFF.

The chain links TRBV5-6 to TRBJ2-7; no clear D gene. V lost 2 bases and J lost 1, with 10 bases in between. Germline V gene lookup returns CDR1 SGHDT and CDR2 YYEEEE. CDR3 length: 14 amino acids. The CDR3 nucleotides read TGTGCCAGCAGCTTTATCGAGGTATCCTACGAGCAGTACTTC. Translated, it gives CASSFIEVSYEQYF.

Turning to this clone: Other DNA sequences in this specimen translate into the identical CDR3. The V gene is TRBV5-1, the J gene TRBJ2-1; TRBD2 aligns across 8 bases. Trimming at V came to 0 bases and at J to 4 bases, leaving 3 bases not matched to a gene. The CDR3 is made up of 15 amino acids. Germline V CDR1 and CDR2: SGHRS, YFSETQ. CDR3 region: CASSLALAGYNEQFF. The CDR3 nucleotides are TGCGCCAGCAGCTTGGCTCTAGCGGGTTACAATGAGCAGTTCTTC.

CDR3 protein: CASSPRLPPYEQYF. The CDR3, as DNA: TGTGCCAGCAGCCCGCGACTCCCCCCTTACGAGCAGTACTTC. The chain couples TRBV9 to TRBJ2-7, with no clear D. V was shortened by 4 bases and J by 4 bases, with 15 bases between the two germline ends. The germline gives CDR1 SGDLS, CDR2 YYNGEE. The CDR3 totals 14 residues. Filled out from reference TRBV9 and TRBJ2-7, the complete variable domain reads DSGVTQTPKHLITATGQRVTLRCSPRSGDLSVYWYQQSLDQGLQFLIQYYNGEERAKGNILERFSAQQFPDLHSELNLSSLELGDSALYFCASSPRLPPYEQYFGPGTRLTVT.

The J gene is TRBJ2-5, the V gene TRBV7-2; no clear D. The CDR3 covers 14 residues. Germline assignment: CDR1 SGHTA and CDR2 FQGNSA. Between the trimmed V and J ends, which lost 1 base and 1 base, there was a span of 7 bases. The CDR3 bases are TGTGCCAGCAGCTTAGGACCAGGCCAAGAGACCCAGTACTTC. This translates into CASSLGPGQETQYF.

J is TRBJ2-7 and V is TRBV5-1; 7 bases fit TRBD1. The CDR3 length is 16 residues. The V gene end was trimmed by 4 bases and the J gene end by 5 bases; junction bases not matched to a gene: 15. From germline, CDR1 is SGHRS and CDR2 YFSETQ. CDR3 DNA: TGCGCCAGCAGCCGAGACGAGAGGGGGCGAATGCACGAGCAGTACTTC. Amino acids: CASSRDERGRMHEQYF.

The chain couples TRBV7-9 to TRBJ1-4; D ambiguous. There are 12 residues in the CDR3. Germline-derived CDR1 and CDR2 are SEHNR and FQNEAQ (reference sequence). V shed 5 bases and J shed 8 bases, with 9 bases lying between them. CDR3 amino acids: CASSPGFEKLFF. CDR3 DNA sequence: TGTGCCAGCAGCCCGGGGTTCGAAAAACTGTTTTTT.